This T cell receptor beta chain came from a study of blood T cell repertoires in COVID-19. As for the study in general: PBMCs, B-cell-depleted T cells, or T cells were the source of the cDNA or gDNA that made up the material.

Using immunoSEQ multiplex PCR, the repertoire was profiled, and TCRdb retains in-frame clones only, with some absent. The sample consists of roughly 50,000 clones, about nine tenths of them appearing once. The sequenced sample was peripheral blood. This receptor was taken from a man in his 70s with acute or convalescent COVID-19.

This chain's CDR3 is CAISERTGNEQYV. DNA of the CDR3: TGTGCCATCAGTGAACGGACAGGGAACGAGCAGTACGTC. The J gene is TRBJ2-7, the V gene TRBV10-3, with 8 positions matching TRBD1. The CDR3 runs to 13 residues. Trimming cost V 3 bases and J 5 bases; bases outside gene matches: 3. Germline V gives CDR1 ENHRY, CDR2 SYGVKD.